This is a list of T cell receptor beta chains from one sample in a study. Here immunoSEQ multiplex PCR was the method, and the copy in TCRdb shows in-frame clones only, minus some. Among around 54,000 clones listed, over 85% were seen once. Sequences were obtained from PBMCs. These TCRs come from a man aged 35 to 55 with rheumatoid arthritis. CDR3s include the opening cysteine and the closing phenylalanine or tryptophan. D genes are given only for firm matches. Some rows mark clone size as missing; the rest say once, few, many or name a class of expanded clone.

D: -
J: TRBJ1-2
V: TRBV6-5
size: -
DNA: TGTGCCAGCAGTTACAGTGGGAACTATGGCTACACCTTC
CDR3: CASSYSGNYGYTF

D: -
J: TRBJ2-7
V: TRBV30
size: -
DNA: TGTGCCTGGAGTCCCCTTGGAGGGGCTTCCTACGAGCAGTACTTC
CDR3: CAWSPLGGASYEQYF

D: TRBD1
J: TRBJ2-2
V: TRBV11-3
size: -
DNA: TGTGCCAGCAGTTTAGGACAGGGGGGAAACACCGGGGAGCTGTTTTTT
CDR3: CASSLGQGGNTGELFF

D: -
J: TRBJ1-2
V: TRBV28
size: -
DNA: TGTGCCAGCACTCAGGAGGATTGGGACTACACCTTC
CDR3: CASTQEDWDYTF

D: -
J: TRBJ1-2
V: TRBV2
size: -
DNA: TGTGCCAGCAGTGAAAACACTGGCTATGGCTACACCTTC
CDR3: CASSENTGYGYTF

D: TRBD1
J: TRBJ1-6
V: TRBV18
size: -
DNA: TGTGCCAGCTCAGCCGGGACAGGGAATTCACCCCTCCACTTT
CDR3: CASSAGTGNSPLHF

D: -
J: TRBJ1-1
V: TRBV7-2
size: -
DNA: TGTGCCAGCAACCCGTACGGAAACACTGAAGCTTTCTTT
CDR3: CASNPYGNTEAFF

D: -
J: TRBJ2-5
V: TRBV19
size: -
DNA: TGTGCCAGTAGCCGGGACATCCAAGAGACCCAGTACTTC
CDR3: CASSRDIQETQYF

D: -
J: TRBJ1-5
V: TRBV7-9
size: few
DNA: TGTGCCAGCAGCCCCTGGACAGACAATCAGCCCCAGCATTTT
CDR3: CASSPWTDNQPQHF

D: TRBD1
J: TRBJ2-7
V: TRBV27
size: -
DNA: TGTGCCAGCAGTTTCTCTCCGGGACAGGGTGTCGAGCAGTACTTC
CDR3: CASSFSPGQGVEQYF